This T cell receptor (beta chain) emerged from a study of cytotoxic CD8 clonotypes in ibrutinib-treated CLL. For the study at large: The group held 11 relapsed/refractory and around 14 treatment-naive patients, with roughly 17 IGHV unmutated. After median around six years, approximately 14 stayed in remission, about twelve progressed; responses roughly 25 partial, 2 complete. Whole-study results and caveats: Baseline-level clonality went beyond age-matched healthy donors and moved in step with circulating CD8+ T-cell counts. Clonality rose at ibrutinib response, held steady in sustained remission, and fell toward baseline at progression.

Sequenced by immunoSEQ multiplex PCR; TCRdb stores in-frame clones only, minus some. The sample has over 120,000 clones; roughly three quarters are singletons. Concerning this clone: What it recognizes is unknown.

Germline V gene sequence: CDR1 LNHDA, CDR2 SQIVND (reference sequence). The CDR3 is 18 amino acids. The V end was cut by 7 bases, the J end by 4 bases, with 25 bases between. Here the sequenced sample was PBMCs, taken after 24 months of ibrutinib treatment. This chain connects TRBV19 to TRBJ2-2, with D possibly being TRBD1 (7 bases). This sequence originates from a human donor with chronic lymphocytic leukemia. CDR3 amino acids: CASTTGRFRAGGTGELFF. In nucleotides, the CDR3 is TGTGCCAGTACCACAGGGAGGTTTAGGGCAGGGGGCACCGGGGAGCTGTTTTTT.